This TCR beta chain came from a study of vaccination effects on CD4 cells after COVID-19. About the research overall: Everyone in the study got two shots of either the BNT162b2 or mRNA-1273 vaccine. Samples from a couple of convalescent patients were given 16 days and one week before vaccination.

Germline V gene lookup returns CDR1 LGHNA and CDR2 YNFKEQ. The CDR3 spans 15 residues. Trimming shortened V by 0 bases and J by 2 bases, and 10 bases separated the two germline ends. Overall study findings and caveats: Clones from infection and from vaccination both contracted markedly late after vaccination.

After expansion with viral peptide pools in the ViraFEST assay, antigen-specific CD4+ T cells were sequenced. At the end of less than 12 days of culture, CD4+ T cells were isolated. It was between March and December 2020 that the person had a SARS-CoV-2 infection confirmed by PCR. On day 3 and again on day 7, half the medium was replaced with IL-2 medium. As for this clone: The antigen remains unidentified.

Repertoires were generated with immunoSEQ multiplex PCR, while TCRdb's copy carries only in-frame clones and drops some. The profile covers around 75,000 clones, with 73% appearing a single time and less than 6.5% taken by the ten largest. This sequence originates from a human donor who had a prior SARS-CoV-2 infection. The specimen comprised CD4+ T cells from PBMCs cultured with HIV peptides, sampled before COVID-19 vaccination. Documented subset: HIV-1 Nef peptide pool negative control/reference culture. This chain links TRBV4-2 with TRBJ2-5, with a tentative D call TRBD1 (5 bases). CDR3 region: CASSQDGHPQETQYF. CDR3 nucleotide sequence: TGTGCCAGCAGCCAAGATGGACACCCACAAGAGACCCAGTACTTC.